These 12 T cell receptor beta chains were all obtained from the same sample, sequenced in a study of T cell repertoires in cytomegalovirus infection. Antigens for these TCRs are unknown. TCRdb re-analysed the reads in MiXCR, keeping a single row per CDR3 protein. The sample lists over 100,000 distinct CDR3 sequences, over 9.5% occurring once. Sequenced sample: PBMCs, sequenced either directly or after in vitro stimulation (not recorded which). These receptors all stem from a human donor in good health (CMV status not recorded). Some clones in this sample may be carry-over from other donors' samples.

This clonotype was detected many times. The chain couples TRBV12-3 or TRBV12-4 to TRBJ2-1, with D hard to call. Trimming pared 5 bases from V and 0 bases from J, leaving 17 bases between. The CDR3 consists of 17 residues. The CDR3 sequence is CASSPPDSLGSYNEQFF. CDR3 nucleotide sequence: TGTGCCAGCAGTCCCCCGGATTCCCTTGGCTCCTACAATGAGCAGTTCTTC.

The table lists this clonotype with many counts. The rearrangement links TRBV7-8 to TRBJ2-3; D not certain. Germline loops: CDR1 SGHVS, CDR2 FQNEAQ. This CDR3 is built from 16 residues. Trimming removed 5 bases from V and 0 bases from J, with 15 bases in between. CDR3 in DNA: TGTGCCAGCAGCCCGAGGCCCTTGGCTAGCACAGATACGCAGTATTTT. Translation: CASSPRPLASTDTQYF.

This clonotype was counted ten times or more. The rearrangement links TRBV28 to TRBJ2-1, with 10 positions matching TRBD2. The germline gives CDR1 MDHEN, CDR2 SYDVKM. V trimming: 4 bases; J trimming: 5 bases; junction bases outside the gene matches: 11. The CDR3 contains 17 residues. The DNA of the CDR3 is TGTGCCAGCAGTTCCCTCCTTCTAGCGGGGGATAACAATGAGCAGTTCTTC. The encoded protein is CASSSLLLAGDNNEQFF.

CDR3 nucleotide sequence: TGCGCCAGCAGCCAAGAAGAGGGAAGGGATCAGCCCCAGCATTTT. It yields the protein CASSQEEGRDQPQHF. The chain uses TRBV4-3 and TRBJ1-5; D uncertain. CDR1 and CDR2 from the germline V gene are LGHNA and YSLEER. V dropped 0 bases and J dropped 5 bases, with 11 bases sitting between them. This CDR3 has 15 amino acids.

This clonotype was seen a few times. The chain couples TRBV28 to TRBJ2-3, with D possibly matching TRBD2 (6 bases). Trimming stripped 3 bases from V and 5 bases from J, with 12 bases between. This CDR3 is 14 amino acids long. The germline gives CDR1 MDHEN, CDR2 SYDVKM. The CDR3 is CASSFRGKRDTQYF. For the CDR3, the DNA is TGTGCCAGCAGTTTTCGGGGGAAAAGAGATACGCAGTATTTT.

This clonotype came up many times. At one end, the junction sequence differs from germline, possibly due to a read error. This chain connects TRBV7-2 to TRBJ2-2; 11 nucleotides match TRBD2. CDR1 is SGHTA and CDR2 is FQGNSA in the germline V gene. This CDR3 region has 16 residues. The CDR3 DNA is TGTGCCAGCACCTTAGGTAGCGGGAGGGCCACCGGGGAGCTGTTTTTT. The encoded protein is CASTLGSGRATGELFF. The complete variable domain, with remaining parts taken from reference TRBV7-2 and TRBJ2-2, reads GAGVSQSPSNKVTEKGKDVELRCDPISGHTALYWYRQSLGQGLEFLIYFQGNSAPDKSGLPSDRFSAERTGGSVSTLTIQRTQQEDSAVYLCASTLGSGRATGELFFGEGSRLTVL.

The chain joins TRBV15 to TRBJ2-5; D remains ambiguous. The CDR3 has 15 amino acids. Trimming removed 6 bases from V and 2 bases from J, with 16 bases in between. CDR1 and CDR2 (germline): LNHNV, YYDKDF (reference sequence). The CDR3 protein is CATSRDSTIQETQYF. CDR3 coding DNA: TGTGCCACCAGTCGAGATTCTACAATACAAGAGACCCAGTACTTC.

The table lists this clonotype with many counts. The rearrangement uses TRBV7-2 and TRBJ1-1; D is perhaps TRBD1 (6 bases). This CDR3 spans 15 amino acids. V shed 5 bases and J shed 4 bases, with 17 bases lying between them. CDR1 and CDR2 (germline): SGHTA, FQGNSA. As DNA, the CDR3 is TGTGCCAGCAGCCTAGAGGGGGGGCTGCCCACTGAAGCTTTCTTT. Protein sequence: CASSLEGGLPTEAFF.

V and J are TRBV2 and TRBJ1-6, with TRBD1 as a possible D gene (6 bases). CDR3 length: 14 residues. Germline assignment: CDR1 SNHLY and CDR2 FYNNEI. Trimming took 3 bases from V and 9 from J, leaving 12 bases between them. The CDR3 sequence is CASSETGAISPLHF. The CDR3, as DNA: TGTGCCAGCAGTGAGACAGGCGCGATTTCACCCCTCCACTTT.

This sequence joins TRBV7-9 and TRBJ1-3, with D unresolved. Germline CDR1 is SEHNR and CDR2 is FQNEAQ (reference sequence). The CDR3 length is 12 residues. V was shortened by 7 bases and J by 3 bases, with 7 bases between the two germline ends. CDR3 in amino acids: CASKRGGNTIYF. The CDR3 DNA sequence: TGTGCCAGCAAGCGGGGTGGAAACACCATATATTTT.

This clonotype was detected a few times. DNA of the CDR3: TGTGCCAGCAGTGACAGCGGGAGGGACACAGATACGCAGTATTTT. Amino acids: CASSDSGRDTDTQYF. The chain is built from TRBV25-1 and TRBJ2-3; 10 positions match TRBD2. The ends lost 3 bases at V and 2 bases at J; junction bases unmatched: 2. The CDR3 runs to 15 residues. Germline V gene sequence: CDR1 MGHDK, CDR2 SYGVNS.

The sample holds a few counts of this clonotype. J is TRBJ1-1 and V is TRBV6-4, with D possibly TRBD1 on 6 matching bases. This CDR3 region has 19 residues. Germline lookup yields CDR1 MRHNA and CDR2 SNTAGT. Trimming took off 0 bases at V and 0 bases at J, with 20 bases between the two ends. The CDR3 sequence is CASSDSKLKAGAMNTEAFF. CDR3 coding DNA: TGTGCCAGCAGTGACTCGAAATTAAAGGCAGGGGCTATGAACACTGAAGCTTTCTTT.